Shown below are 25 T cell receptor beta chains from a single sample sequenced in a study of T cells in Graves' hyperthyroidism and ophthalmopathy (dated by TCRdb to about 2019). The library was obtained by multiplex PCR. Sequencing instrument: Illumina HiSeq 2000. TCR beta CDR3 regions were amplified from RNA transcripts. For the first round of RT-PCR on the TCR CDR3, the HTBI primer set was used together with the Qiagen OneStep RT-PCR kit. Through fastp at Q25 and MiXCR, TCRdb rebuilt clones from the public reads, retaining in-frame beta chains. Each record represents a unique CDR3 protein, reported with the most common genes and DNA among its rows. The sample table shows about 320,000 distinct CDR3 sequences, and 16% are seen once. Approximately 35% of the sample is in the top ten clones. The sample taken for sequencing was blood. The origin of the receptors is a man between 25 and 39 years old with Graves' hyperthyroidism.

This clonotype was counted many times. V and J are TRBV2 and TRBJ2-5; 10 nucleotides align to TRBD2. Germline V gene lookup returns CDR1 SNHLY and CDR2 FYNNEI. This CDR3 has 14 residues. V was clipped by 4 bases and J by 4 bases; unmatched bases: 3. CDR3 DNA: TGTGCCAGCAGTGTACTAGCGGGAAGAGAGACCCAGTACTTC. It specifies CASSVLAGRETQYF.

This clonotype has only a few counts. The chain links TRBV24-1 to TRBJ2-3; tentatively, D is TRBD2 (5 bases). The germline gives CDR1 KGHDR, CDR2 SFDVKD. V lost 1 base, J lost 0 bases, and 7 bases lay in between. This CDR3 region has 15 residues. The DNA for the CDR3 is TGTGCCACCAGTGATTTCCGGGGTAGCACAGATACGCAGTATTTT. Its translation is CATSDFRGSTDTQYF.

In this sample, this clonotype turned up many times. The chain recombines TRBV28 with TRBJ2-3; no clear D. Looked up from germline, CDR1 is MDHEN and CDR2 is SYDVKM. This CDR3 is built from 14 residues. V was clipped by 2 bases and J by 1 base, with 7 bases between them. This CDR3 is CASSLLVGTDTQYF. As DNA, the CDR3 is TGTGCCAGCAGTTTACTGGTCGGCACAGATACGCAGTATTTT. Together with reference TRBV28 and TRBJ2-3, the CDR3 gives the full variable domain: DVKVTQSSRYLVKRTGEKVFLECVQDMDHENMFWYRQDPGLGLRLIYFSYDVKMKEKGDIPEGYSVSREKKERFSLILESASTNQTSMYLCASSLLVGTDTQYFGPGTRLTVL.

This clonotype was counted at least ten times. This chain joins TRBV20-1 and TRBJ2-7; D is uncertain. V was cut by 0 bases and J by 2 bases, with 5 bases left in between. The CDR3 contains 12 residues. Germline V CDR1 and CDR2: DFQATT, SNEGSKA (reference sequence). The CDR3 DNA reads as TGCAGTGCTAGAGATAGAACCTACGAGCAGTACTTC. This translates into CSARDRTYEQYF.

This clonotype was detected ten times or more. This chain connects TRBV20-1 to TRBJ1-2; D gene unclear. CDR1 is DFQATT, CDR2 SNEGSKA, per germline (reference sequence). The CDR3 runs to 12 residues. V lost 2 bases and J lost 4, with 8 bases in between. CDR3 residues: CSARIRGYGYTF. In DNA, the CDR3 is TGCAGTGCTAGAATTCGGGGCTATGGCTACACCTTC.

This clonotype has a handful of counts. V and J are TRBV28 and TRBJ1-5; 7 positions match TRBD1. J was trimmed by 9 bases and V by 10 bases; bases with no gene match: 18. This CDR3 has 15 residues. Germline assignment: CDR1 MDHEN and CDR2 SYDVKM. The CDR3 protein is CATGGGDSEMWPQHF. Here the CDR3 DNA reads TGTGCCACCGGCGGTGGGGACAGTGAGATGTGGCCCCAGCATTTT.

This clonotype was seen a handful of times. The V and J genes are TRBV14 and TRBJ1-1; D is possibly TRBD1 (5 bases). CDR1 and CDR2 (germline): SGHDN, FVKESK. There are 17 residues in the CDR3. Trimming shortened V by 0 bases and J by 6 bases, and 20 bases separated the two germline ends. CDR3 nucleotide sequence: TGTGCCAGCAGCCAAGAAGGGTTTACGGGGGGAGGGTCTGAAGCTTTCTTT. Residues: CASSQEGFTGGGSEAFF.

The table lists this clonotype with a few counts. The chain joins TRBV11-2 to TRBJ1-5; TRBD1 might be the D (6 bases). In germline, CDR1 is SGHAT, CDR2 FQNNGV. The CDR3 covers 15 residues. V was clipped by 2 bases and J by 2 bases, with 10 bases between them. The chain's CDR3 is CASSLTGMRNQPQHF. The CDR3 nucleotides read TGTGCCAGCAGCTTAACAGGGATGCGCAATCAGCCCCAGCATTTT.

This chain connects TRBV6-5 to TRBJ1-1; 7 positions match TRBD1. Germline trimming cut 4 bases from V and 10 bases from J; bases unmatched to any gene: 12. The germline V gene encodes CDR1 MNHEY and CDR2 SVGAGI. This CDR3 has 14 residues. CDR3 sequence: CASSCSKETGRAFF. The DNA of the CDR3 is TGTGCCAGCAGTTGCTCGAAGGAGACAGGGAGAGCTTTCTTT.

This clonotype has only a few counts. CDR3 DNA: TGCAGCGTTGTCAGATACATACGGGACAGGGTGTGGGTTGACAATGAGCAGTTCTTC. Translation: CSVVRYIRDRVWVDNEQFF. The rearrangement links TRBV29-1 to TRBJ2-1; 9 bases are shared with TRBD1. The CDR3 is 19 amino acids. V gave up 4 bases and J gave up 5 bases; unmatched junction bases: 21. The germline CDR1 and CDR2 sequences are SQVTM and ANQGSEA.

There are a few counts of this clonotype. The chain has TRBV3-1 and TRBJ2-7; D is unclear. The length of the CDR3 is 14 residues. Germline CDR1 is LGHDT and CDR2 is YNNKEL (reference sequence). V was shortened by 0 bases and J by 2 bases, with 8 bases between the two germline ends. The CDR3 DNA reads as TGTGCCAGCAGCCAAGATTTCACGACCTACGAGCAGTACTTC. Translation: CASSQDFTTYEQYF.

The chain recombines TRBV11-2 with TRBJ1-3, with a tentative D call TRBD1 (6 bases). Germline CDR1 and CDR2: SGHAT and FQNNGV. V was trimmed by 5 bases and J by 5 bases, leaving 22 bases between them. The CDR3 extends over 17 amino acids. The CDR3 nucleotides are TGTGCCAGCAGCCCCAACCCGGCTCGAGGGGGAAGAAACACCATATATTTT. Translating it yields CASSPNPARGGRNTIYF.

The V and J genes are TRBV20-1 and TRBJ1-5, with D possibly being TRBD1 (6 bases). Trimming cost V 0 bases and J 5 bases, with 14 bases left between them. This CDR3 is 15 amino acids long. CDR1 DFQATT and CDR2 SNEGSKA come from the germline V gene (reference sequence). CDR3 sequence (DNA): TGCAGTGCTAGAGATCCAGGGCGGACAGATCAGCCCCAGCATTTT. This translates into CSARDPGRTDQPQHF.

This clonotype was observed many times. The gene calls are TRBV11-3 and TRBJ2-1, with TRBD1 matching over 10 bases. Looked up from germline, CDR1 is SGHNT and CDR2 is YENEEA. The V segment lost 5 bases and the J segment 8 bases; nucleotides outside the gene matches: 9. The CDR3 consists of 15 residues. The CDR3 DNA is TGTGCCAGCAGCCTGACGGGACAGGGGATATATGAGCAGTTCTTC. This encodes CASSLTGQGIYEQFF.

The V gene is TRBV29-1, the J gene TRBJ1-3, with D unclear. Germline lookup yields CDR1 SQVTM and CDR2 ANQGSEA. V lost 5 bases and J lost 2, with 7 bases in between. The CDR3 has 12 amino acids. The CDR3 spells CSVLGPGNTIYF. The CDR3 bases are TGCAGCGTTCTCGGACCTGGAAACACCATATATTTT.

A word on this clonotype: A much larger clonotype is one base distant, so this may be a read error. The CDR3 nucleotides read TGTGCCTGGGGGTCCGGGACAGGTCTCTACGAGCAGTACTTC. Amino acids: CAWGSGTGLYEQYF. V is TRBV30 and J is TRBJ2-7, with 8 bases fitting TRBD1. This CDR3 has 14 residues. The J segment lost 3 bases and the V segment lost 5 bases, leaving 9 bases of the junction unmatched. Germline lookup yields CDR1 GTSNPN and CDR2 SVGIG (reference sequence).

At least ten counts were recorded for this clonotype. This sequence joins TRBV2 and TRBJ2-2, with TRBD2 matching over 13 bases. The germline gives CDR1 SNHLY, CDR2 FYNNEI. V lost 6 bases to trimming and J lost 5 bases; unmatched junction nucleotides: 3. The CDR3 runs 15 residues. The CDR3: CASRGGLAGTGELFF. The CDR3 DNA sequence: TGTGCCAGCAGGGGGGGACTAGCGGGAACCGGGGAGCTGTTTTTT.

This clonotype was found many times. The J gene is TRBJ2-6, the V gene TRBV30; D possibly uses TRBD1 or TRBD2 (5 bases each). Trimming removed 4 bases at V and 0 bases at J, with 7 bases between. The CDR3 consists of 14 residues. Germline V gene sequence: CDR1 GTSNPN, CDR2 SVGIG (reference sequence). CDR3 region: CAWIGTSGANVLTF. CDR3 DNA: TGTGCCTGGATCGGGACCTCTGGGGCCAACGTCCTGACTTTC.

This sequence joins TRBV12-3 or TRBV12-4 and TRBJ1-5; D is ambiguous. This CDR3 has 14 residues. Trimming left V 6 bases short and J 7 bases short, with 16 bases between. CDR3 nucleotide sequence: TGTGCCAGCAGCCCAAGGCCCCTCAAACAGCCCCAGCATTTT. This codes for CASSPRPLKQPQHF.

This clonotype was counted at least ten times. The chain is built from TRBV9 and TRBJ1-2, with D hard to call. Germline values: CDR1 SGDLS, CDR2 YYNGEE. This CDR3 spans 16 amino acids. Trimming left V 1 base short and J 1 base short, with 14 bases between. The CDR3 bases are TGTGCCAGCAGCGTAAGTTTGGGATTGGATAACTATGGCTACACCTTC. Protein sequence: CASSVSLGLDNYGYTF.

This clonotype was recorded at least ten times. This sequence joins TRBV2 and TRBJ2-5, with 8 bases fitting TRBD1. In germline, CDR1 is SNHLY, CDR2 FYNNEI. V trimming: 6 bases; J trimming: 5 bases; junction bases outside the gene matches: 8. The CDR3 covers 14 residues. The CDR3 DNA is TGTGCCAGCAGCCAAGACAGGGGTGATGAGACCCAGTACTTC. This sequence encodes CASSQDRGDETQYF.

This chain uses TRBV19 with TRBJ2-2, with D possibly matching TRBD2 (6 bases). V was shortened by 8 bases and J by 0 bases, with 7 bases between the two germline ends. The CDR3 is 13 residues long. The V gene's germline CDR1 is LNHDA and CDR2 SQIVND (reference sequence). CDR3 sequence reads: CASWGANTGELFF. The CDR3 nucleotides read TGTGCCAGTTGGGGGGCGAACACCGGGGAGCTGTTTTTT.

This clonotype has more than one count but fewer than ten. A read error is possible here, since a much larger clone lies one base away. The chain combines TRBV5-1 with TRBJ2-3; no reliable D call. In germline, CDR1 is SGHRS, CDR2 YFSETQ. The CDR3 consists of 12 residues. V gave up 3 bases and J gave up 6 bases, with 8 bases separating them. The CDR3 coding sequence is TGCGCCAGCAGCTCGGAACAGGATACGCAGTATTTT. Its translation: CASSSEQDTQYF.

This clonotype has a count of ten or more. The chain carries TRBV29-1 and TRBJ2-1; 8 bases align to TRBD2. With 6 bases clipped from V and 0 bases from J, the junction kept 1 base outside the gene matches. Germline V CDR1 and CDR2: SQVTM, ANQGSEA. This CDR3 comprises 13 residues. The CDR3 nucleotides are TGCAGCGTAAGCGGGAGCTCCTACAATGAGCAGTTCTTC. Amino acids: CSVSGSSYNEQFF.

This clonotype was seen ten or more times. This rearrangement joins TRBV12-5 to TRBJ2-5, with TRBD2 matching over 7 bases. The CDR3 totals 15 residues. The trim removed 5 bases at V and 1 base at J, leaving 7 bases unmatched. Germline V gene lookup returns CDR1 LGHNT and CDR2 FRNRAP. The CDR3 region has the DNA TGTGCTAGTGGTGCTTCTAGCGGCACCCAAGAGACCCAGTACTTC. Protein product: CASGASSGTQETQYF.